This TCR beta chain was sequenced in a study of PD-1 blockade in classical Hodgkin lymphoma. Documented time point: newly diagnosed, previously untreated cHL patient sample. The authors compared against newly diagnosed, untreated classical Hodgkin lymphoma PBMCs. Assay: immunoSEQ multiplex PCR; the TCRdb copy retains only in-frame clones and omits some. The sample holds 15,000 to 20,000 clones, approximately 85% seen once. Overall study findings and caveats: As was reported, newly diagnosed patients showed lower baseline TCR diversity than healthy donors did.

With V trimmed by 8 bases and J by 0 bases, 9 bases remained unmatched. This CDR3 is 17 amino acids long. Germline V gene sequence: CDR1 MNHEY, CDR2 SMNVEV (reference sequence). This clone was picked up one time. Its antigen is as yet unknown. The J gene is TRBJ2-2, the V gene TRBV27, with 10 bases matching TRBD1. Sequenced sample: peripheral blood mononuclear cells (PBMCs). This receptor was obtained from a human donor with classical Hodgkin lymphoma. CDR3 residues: CASANPGQGANTGELFF. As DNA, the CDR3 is TGTGCCAGCGCTAATCCTGGACAGGGGGCGAACACCGGGGAGCTGTTTTTT.